The rows below give T cell receptor beta chains drawn from one sample of a study of blood T cell repertoires in COVID-19. Libraries were prepared by immunoSEQ multiplex PCR; TCRdb keeps only in-frame clonotypes and omits some of them. The sample lists 65,000 to 75,000 clones; approximately 78% were seen once. Source material: peripheral blood. The receptor set was obtained from a human donor in a cohort sampled during active COVID-19. CDR3s include the opening cysteine and the closing phenylalanine or tryptophan. The D gene is left open where the match is weak. The listing skips clone size in some rows; elsewhere it reads once, few, many or a size class.

V,D,size,J,DNA,CDR3
TRBV27,TRBD1,NA,TRBJ2-3,TGTGCCAGCAGGCCCGGGACAGGGCCCCTCACAGATACGCAGTATTTT,CASRPGTGPLTDTQYF
TRBV30,TRBD2,once,TRBJ2-7,TGTGCCTGGAGCCCTATTAGCGGGAGCCCTATTCTCTACGAGCAGTACTTC,CAWSPISGSPILYEQYF
TRBV5-1,NA,NA,TRBJ2-7,TGCGCCAGCAGCGTAGATTTTGCCGGGGAGCAGTACTTC,CASSVDFAGEQYF
TRBV2,NA,NA,TRBJ1-1,TGTGCCAGCAACACTGGACAGACCCGGAACACTGAAGCTTTCTTT,CASNTGQTRNTEAFF
TRBV2,TRBD2,NA,TRBJ2-5,TGTGCCAGCAGAGCGGGACTAGTACAAGAGACCCAGTACTTC,CASRAGLVQETQYF
TRBV10-3,TRBD1,NA,TRBJ2-6,TGTGCCATCAGGGGACAGGGGGCGAACTCTGGGGCCAACGTCCTGACTTTC,CAIRGQGANSGANVLTF
TRBV2,NA,few,TRBJ2-6,TGTGCCAGCAGTTCAACGGGGACTGGGGCCAACGTCCTGACTTTC,CASSSTGTGANVLTF
TRBV6-5,NA,NA,TRBJ2-5,TGTGCCAGCAGTACCCGAGGGACCCAGTACTTC,CASSTRGTQYF
TRBV4-2,TRBD2,NA,TRBJ2-3,TGTGCCAGCAGCCAGCTTACTAGCGGAACTAGCACAGATACGCAGTATTTT,CASSQLTSGTSTDTQYF
TRBV19,NA,NA,TRBJ2-1,TGTGCCAGTAGTATGTGGGACTTCGCGGAAAATGAGCAGTTCTTC,CASSMWDFAENEQFF
TRBV2,NA,few,TRBJ2-1,TGTGCCAGCAGTGAAGGAGGAGGTTGGGGAAGGAGCAATGAGCAGTTCTTC,CASSEGGGWGRSNEQFF
TRBV29-1,NA,NA,TRBJ1-2,TGCAGCGTTTCTTCGGACAGCTATGGCTACACCTTC,CSVSSDSYGYTF
TRBV7-2,TRBD2,NA,TRBJ2-1,TGTGCCAGCAGCCTGACTAGCGGGAGTAATAATGAGCAGTTCTTC,CASSLTSGSNNEQFF
TRBV14,NA,NA,TRBJ2-7,TGTGCCAGCCAGAAGGGACAAGGATTCTCCGAGCAGTACTTC,CASQKGQGFSEQYF
TRBV2,NA,once,TRBJ2-7,TGTGCCAGCAACGGGATTGGCTCCTACGAGCAGTACTTC,CASNGIGSYEQYF
TRBV28,TRBD1,once,TRBJ2-7,TGTGCCAGTCGGGACAGGGCAACCCACGAGCAGTACTTC,CASRDRATHEQYF
TRBV4-3,NA,NA,TRBJ1-1,TGCGCCAGCAGCCAAGATTCAGGAGGGAACACTGAAGCTTTCTTT,CASSQDSGGNTEAFF
TRBV10-3,NA,once,TRBJ1-2,TGTGCCATCAGTGAGTCTACAGGGAACTATGGCTACACCTTC,CAISESTGNYGYTF
TRBV4-3,TRBD1,once,TRBJ2-3,TGCGCCAGCAGCCAAGGACAGGGGACCACAGATACGCAGTATTTT,CASSQGQGTTDTQYF
TRBV5-1,NA,NA,TRBJ2-7,TGCGCCAGCAGCTTACCCCAGGGCCTTGATGCGGAACTGCTGTACTTC,CASSLPQGLDAELLYF
TRBV18,NA,NA,TRBJ2-5,TGTGCCAGCTCACCAATAGGGGGTCAAGAGACCCAGTACTTC,CASSPIGGQETQYF
TRBV25-1,TRBD2,NA,TRBJ2-1,TGTGCCAGCAGTGACTTTACTAGCGGGCGATACAATGAGCAGTTCTTC,CASSDFTSGRYNEQFF
TRBV7-6,TRBD2,NA,TRBJ2-1,TGTGCCAGCAGCTTATTGGGAGCGGGAGCGTACAATGAGCAGTTCTTC,CASSLLGAGAYNEQFF
TRBV5-1,NA,NA,TRBJ1-4,TGCGCCAGCAGCCCTCGGGGGATGGGTAATGAAAAACTGTTTTTT,CASSPRGMGNEKLFF
TRBV5-1,TRBD1,NA,TRBJ1-3,TGCGCCAGCAGCCCAGGGACAGTTAGCTCTGGAAACACCATATATTTT,CASSPGTVSSGNTIYF
TRBV4-3,TRBD1,NA,TRBJ1-6,TGCGCCAGCAGCCAAGCCCGGACAGGGGGCCTGAATTCACCCCTCCACTTT,CASSQARTGGLNSPLHF
TRBV4-2,TRBD2,NA,TRBJ2-2,TGTGCCAGCAGCCAAGATGGGACTAGCCAAGGCGGGGAGCTGTTTTTT,CASSQDGTSQGGELFF
TRBV6-1,TRBD2,NA,TRBJ2-3,TGTGCCAGCAGTGCACTAGCGGGAGGGCCAAACACAGATACGCAGTATTTT,CASSALAGGPNTDTQYF
TRBV18,TRBD1,NA,TRBJ2-3,TGTGCCAGCTCAGAAAGGACAGGCGAGGATACGCAGTATTTT,CASSERTGEDTQYF
TRBV4-2,NA,few,TRBJ2-3,TGTGCCAGCAGCCAACCGACTAACACAGATACGCAGTATTTT,CASSQPTNTDTQYF
TRBV4-2,NA,NA,TRBJ2-7,TGTGCCAGCAGCCAATCGATGGACATCATCAGTTACGAGCAGTACTTC,CASSQSMDIISYEQYF
TRBV7-9,NA,NA,TRBJ1-4,TGTGCCAGCAGCTTTGGGGAGACTAATGAAAAACTGTTTTTT,CASSFGETNEKLFF
TRBV5-5,NA,NA,TRBJ1-3,TGTGCCAGCAGCTTGCGAATCGCAGACACCATATATTTT,CASSLRIADTIYF
TRBV11-3,TRBD1,few,TRBJ1-1,TGTGCCAGCAGCACCCGACAGGGAGAAGCTTTCTTT,CASSTRQGEAFF
TRBV5-1,TRBD2,NA,TRBJ2-1,TGCGCCAGCAGCTCGGGACTAGCGGTAGACAATGAGCAGTTCTTC,CASSSGLAVDNEQFF
TRBV29-1,TRBD1,NA,TRBJ2-7,TGCAGCGTTGTACAGGGGGCGGGTGAGCAGTACTTC,CSVVQGAGEQYF
TRBV15,NA,NA,TRBJ2-4,TGTGCCACCAGCAGAGCAGGGTCAACCAAAAACATTCAGTACTTC,CATSRAGSTKNIQYF
TRBV18,TRBD1,NA,TRBJ1-2,TGTGCCAGCTCACCTAGACAGGGGGAACCGGGCTATGGCTACACCTTC,CASSPRQGEPGYGYTF
TRBV5-4,TRBD1,NA,TRBJ1-2,TGTGCCAGCAGCTTGTGGCAGGGGGCCCATGCCTATGGCTACACCTTC,CASSLWQGAHAYGYTF
TRBV5-1,NA,NA,TRBJ2-7,TGCGCCAGCAGCTTGGGTGACAGAACCTACGAGCAGTACTTC,CASSLGDRTYEQYF
TRBV27,NA,NA,TRBJ1-4,TGTGCCAGCAGGCCTCAGGGTAATGAAAAACTGTTTTTT,CASRPQGNEKLFF
TRBV9,TRBD1,NA,TRBJ2-7,TGTGCCAGCAGCCCAGGGACAGGGGCCTCCTACGAGCAGTACTTC,CASSPGTGASYEQYF